Following are 20 T cell receptor beta chains from one sample sequenced in a study of blood T cells in healthy people across ages. Through a sample-barcoded 5' primer and a J-beta primer mix, a second PCR was run for roughly 6 to 11 cycles. MiXCR, run by TCRdb on the 5' RACE reads, gives a single entry per CDR3 protein. The table includes 600,000 or so distinct CDR3 sequences, around 50% detected once. Sequences were obtained from blood. The receptors shown here come from an older man in good health.

This clonotype was recorded many times. The CDR3 coding sequence is TGTGCCATCAGTAGTATAGATAACTATGGCTACACCTTC. It is translated as CAISSIDNYGYTF. This chain uses TRBV10-3 with TRBJ1-2, with no clear D. The CDR3 loop spans 13 amino acids. The ends were cut back, 5 bases at V and 1 base at J, with 8 bases in the middle. CDR1 is ENHRY and CDR2 is SYGVKD in the germline V gene.

V usage is TRBV30 and J usage is TRBJ1-2; TRBD1 agrees at 7 bases. This CDR3 comprises 13 residues. The trim removed 2 bases at V and 6 bases at J, leaving 6 bases unmatched. Germline V gene sequence: CDR1 GTSNPN, CDR2 SVGIG (reference sequence). The CDR3 region has the DNA TGTGCCTGGAGTACTTTAGGGGGCAATGGCTACACCTTC. Amino acid sequence: CAWSTLGGNGYTF.

This rearrangement joins TRBV5-1 to TRBJ1-1; D might be TRBD1 (5 bases). This CDR3 has 14 amino acids. CDR1 is SGHRS and CDR2 is YFSETQ in the germline V gene. V gave up 4 bases and J gave up 3 bases, with 13 bases separating them. In nucleotides, the CDR3 is TGCGCCAGCAGCCTCAGTGGGGCGGACACTGAAGCTTTCTTT. Translated: CASSLSGADTEAFF.

This clonotype was recorded a few times. V and J are TRBV12-3 or TRBV12-4 and TRBJ2-7, with 7 bases identical to TRBD1. The assigned J gene may be wrong: the sequence end matches TRBJ2-5 better. The CDR3 sequence is 13 residues long. For the CDR3, the DNA is TGTGCCAGCATTCTACAGGGGACAGAGACCCAGTACTTC. Amino acids: CASILQGTETQYF.

The J gene is TRBJ1-2, the V gene TRBV28; no definite D call. Germline CDR1 is MDHEN and CDR2 is SYDVKM. Deletions cut 8 bases from V and 4 bases from J, with 14 bases between. This CDR3 region has 13 residues. Here the CDR3 DNA reads TGTGCCAGCCTCCCGATAGGAACCTATGGCTACACCTTC. Its protein is CASLPIGTYGYTF.

Of note for this clonotype: With a much larger clone just one base away, this may be a read error. This CDR3 reads CASSYAKEYYSPLHF. In nucleotides, the CDR3 is TGTGCCAGCAGTTACGCGAAAGAATACTATTCACCCCTCCACTTT. The chain has TRBV6-5 and TRBJ1-6; unclear D gene. V lost 2 bases and J 8 bases, leaving 13 bases between the germline ends. CDR3 length: 15 residues. The V gene's germline CDR1 is MNHEY and CDR2 SVGAGI.

This chain joins TRBV11-2 and TRBJ2-5; 11 bases match TRBD1. The V gene's germline CDR1 is SGHAT and CDR2 FQNNGV. The CDR3 spans 15 residues. The ends lost 11 bases at V and 5 bases at J; junction bases unmatched: 13. The CDR3 sequence is CAQSIGTGGAETQYF. The CDR3 DNA reads TGTGCCCAATCGATCGGGACAGGGGGAGCGGAGACCCAGTACTTC.

The CDR3 region is CSASGTVPSQETQYF. In nucleotides, the CDR3 is TGCAGTGCTAGCGGGACTGTCCCTTCCCAAGAGACCCAGTACTTC. The genes are TRBV20-1 and TRBJ2-5; tentatively, D is TRBD2 (6 bases). Trimming removed 3 bases from V and 1 base from J, with 15 bases in between. This CDR3 contains 15 residues. Germline CDR1 DFQATT, CDR2 SNEGSKA (reference sequence).

This clonotype was observed a handful of times. The chain combines TRBV7-2 with TRBJ2-5; 7 bases fit TRBD2. This CDR3 region has 14 residues. Germline trimming cut 5 bases from V and 4 bases from J; bases unmatched to any gene: 7. Germline V gene lookup returns CDR1 SGHTA and CDR2 FQGNSA. The CDR3 is CASSPASGPETQYF. The CDR3 bases are TGTGCCAGCAGCCCCGCTAGCGGCCCAGAGACCCAGTACTTC.

In this sample, this clonotype turned up a few times. This chain uses TRBV7-9 with TRBJ2-3; 10 bases map to TRBD1. The length of the CDR3 is 16 residues. After removal of 6 bases from V and 2 bases from J, the junction contained 8 bases not matched to a gene. Germline-derived CDR1 and CDR2 are SEHNR and FQNEAQ (reference sequence). The CDR3 DNA is TGTGCCAGCAGAGCCGGGACAGGGGATAACACAGATACGCAGTATTTT. This translates into CASRAGTGDNTDTQYF.

This clonotype was counted many times. This chain uses TRBV28 with TRBJ1-4; maybe TRBD1 (6 bases). V was clipped by 6 bases and J by 3 bases, with 8 bases between them. The CDR3 totals 13 residues. Germline CDR1 is MDHEN and CDR2 is SYDVKM. The CDR3 protein is CASRRTANEKLFF. The CDR3 DNA sequence: TGTGCCAGCAGACGGACAGCTAATGAAAAACTGTTTTTT.

The chain carries TRBV18 and TRBJ1-2, with 9 bases aligning to TRBD1. The CDR3 spans 14 residues. Germline V gives CDR1 KGHSH, CDR2 LQKENI. J gave up 6 bases and V 2 bases, and 4 bases lay outside the gene matches. In nucleotides, the CDR3 is TGTGCCAGCTCACCATCCGACAGGGGGAATGGCTACACCTTC. Its protein product is CASSPSDRGNGYTF.

This clonotype was seen a handful of times. V usage is TRBV3-1 and J usage is TRBJ1-2; D is perhaps TRBD1 (5 bases). Per the germline V gene, CDR1 is LGHDT and CDR2 is YNNKEL (reference sequence). V gave up 0 bases and J gave up 8 bases, with 13 bases separating them. The CDR3 runs 14 residues. CDR3 in amino acids: CASSQDSEGRGYTF. The CDR3, as DNA: TGTGCCAGCAGCCAAGATTCTGAGGGGAGAGGCTACACCTTC.

For this clonotype: Just one base apart from a much larger clone, this may be a read error. This chain connects TRBV7-2 to TRBJ2-5; 9 bases line up with TRBD2. With V trimmed by 4 bases and J by 7 bases, 16 bases remained unmatched. CDR1 and CDR2 (germline): SGHTA, FQGNSA. The CDR3 runs 17 residues. CDR3 in amino acids: CASSYRASGKSGGTQYF. Here the CDR3 DNA reads TGTGCCAGCAGCTACCGGGCTAGCGGGAAATCTGGAGGGACCCAGTACTTC.

This clonotype was observed a few times. The rearrangement uses TRBV20-1 and TRBJ2-7, with 8 bases fitting TRBD2. The V and J ends lost 6 bases and 0 bases, in that order; junction bases with no gene match: 7. CDR1 is DFQATT, CDR2 SNEGSKA, per germline (reference sequence). This CDR3 has 14 residues. CDR3 sequence reads: CSATTGTSSYEQYF. CDR3 DNA: TGCAGTGCAACAACCGGGACTAGCTCCTACGAGCAGTACTTC.

This clonotype was picked up many times. The chain joins TRBV7-9 to TRBJ2-7; tentative D call: TRBD1 (6 bases). The CDR3 spans 12 residues. The V gene's germline CDR1 is SEHNR and CDR2 FQNEAQ (reference sequence). V was shortened by 6 bases and J by 5 bases, with 11 bases between the two germline ends. The CDR3 here is CASSFTGNEQYF. The DNA of the CDR3 is TGTGCCAGCAGTTTCACAGGGAACGAGCAGTACTTC.

The chain is built from TRBV27 and TRBJ1-1, with 9 bases that match TRBD1. The CDR3 loop spans 13 amino acids. V dropped 10 bases and J dropped 4; count of bases not matched to a gene: 7. Germline CDR1 and CDR2: MNHEY and SMNVEV (reference sequence). The DNA of the CDR3 is TGTGCCACAAGGACAGGGGACCGCACTGAAGCTTTCTTT. This gives the protein CATRTGDRTEAFF.

The V call is TRBV5-1, the J call TRBJ2-1; D possibly uses TRBD1 or TRBD2 (5 bases each). V shed 4 bases and J shed 4 bases, with 15 bases lying between them. CDR3 length: 15 residues. The germline CDR1 and CDR2 sequences are SGHRS and YFSETQ. The CDR3: CASSPARDRYNEQFF. CDR3 DNA sequence: TGCGCCAGCAGCCCGGCCCGGGACCGATACAATGAGCAGTTCTTC.

The chain employs TRBV2 and TRBJ2-2; D perhaps matches TRBD2 (6 bases). The CDR3 consists of 16 residues. Germline CDR1 reads SNHLY; CDR2 reads FYNNEI. V gave up 4 bases and J gave up 0 bases, with 12 bases separating them. The DNA of the CDR3 is TGTGCCAGCAGTGGGGTTGCGGGGCCGAACACCGGGGAGCTGTTTTTT. It yields the protein CASSGVAGPNTGELFF.

In this sample, this clonotype turned up a few times. The V and J genes are TRBV6-6 and TRBJ2-3; TRBD2 might be the D (5 bases). The length of the CDR3 is 17 residues. Germline V CDR1 and CDR2: MNHNY, SVGAGI (reference sequence). V was cut by 6 bases and J by 0 bases, with 19 bases left in between. The CDR3 sequence is CASSPTRLLSSTDTQYF. Here the CDR3 DNA reads TGTGCCAGCAGCCCCACTAGACTGTTATCTAGCACAGATACGCAGTATTTT.